The rows below give T cell receptor beta chains drawn from one sample of a study of blood T cell repertoires in COVID-19. TCRdb's table, derived via immunoSEQ multiplex PCR, lists solely in-frame clones and lacks some. The data contain about 120,000 clones, 65% to 90% of them singletons. The sample taken for sequencing was peripheral blood. These receptors all come from a man older than 75 with acute or convalescent COVID-19. Both conserved end residues are part of each CDR3. D genes are given only for firm matches. Where a row states a size, it is once, few, many or the class of an expanded clone; other rows omit it.

d_call | j_call | v_call | clone_size | cdr3_nt | cdr3_aa
NA | TRBJ2-3 | TRBV6-5 | NA | TGTGCCAGCAGTTACAGACAGGAGAGCACAGATACGCAGTATTTT | CASSYRQESTDTQYF
TRBD1 | TRBJ2-1 | TRBV5-4 | NA | TGTGCCAGCAGCTTGTCAGGACAGGGCTTAGGTGAGCAGTTCTTC | CASSLSGQGLGEQFF
TRBD2 | TRBJ2-5 | TRBV27 | NA | TGTGCCAGCAGCCTGACTAGCGGGAGGGGCCTGGAGACCCAGTACTTC | CASSLTSGRGLETQYF
TRBD1 | TRBJ1-2 | TRBV28 | NA | TGTGCCAGCAGTTCAGGGACAGGCTCCTATGGCTACACCTTC | CASSSGTGSYGYTF
TRBD1 | TRBJ2-7 | TRBV9 | NA | TGTGCCAGCAGCCCCCAGACCGGGACAGGGTACTACGAGCAGTACTTC | CASSPQTGTGYYEQYF
TRBD2 | TRBJ2-2 | TRBV28 | once | TGTGCCAGCAGTTTCCTCGGACTAGCGGGAGGGCTTGCGAACACCGGGGAGCTGTTTTTT | CASSFLGLAGGLANTGELFF
NA | TRBJ2-2 | TRBV10-3 | NA | TGTGCCATCAGGGAGGCCGGGAACACCGGGGAGCTGTTTTTT | CAIREAGNTGELFF
NA | TRBJ1-1 | TRBV9 | NA | TGTGCCAGCAGCGTAGAACCAGAGAACACTGAAGCTTTCTTT | CASSVEPENTEAFF
TRBD1 | TRBJ2-1 | TRBV2 | NA | TGTGCCAGCAGTGGGACAGGGGGCGATGAGCAGTTCTTC | CASSGTGGDEQFF
NA | TRBJ1-2 | TRBV6-5 | NA | TGTGCCAGCAGTTCGCCATCCCAGGGGAGAAACTATGGCTACACCTTC | CASSSPSQGRNYGYTF
NA | TRBJ2-3 | TRBV6-4 | NA | TGTGCCAGCAGTGATAGCGGTTCTAGCACAGATACGCAGTATTTT | CASSDSGSSTDTQYF
NA | TRBJ1-1 | TRBV2 | NA | TGTGCCAGCAGACTTGACACTGAAGCTTTCTTT | CASRLDTEAFF
NA | TRBJ1-3 | TRBV3-1/TRBV3-2 | once | TGTGCCAGCAGCCAACAGGGCTCTGGAAACACCATATATTTT | CASSQQGSGNTIYF
TRBD2 | TRBJ2-1 | TRBV5-1 | NA | TGCGCCAGCAGCTCCCTAGCGGGAGGGGACAATGAGCAGTTCTTC | CASSSLAGGDNEQFF
NA | TRBJ2-3 | TRBV20-1 | NA | TGCAGTGCTAGTACCGCTGGGGGGAGTAAGTATTTT | CSASTAGGSKYF
NA | TRBJ1-1 | TRBV12-3/TRBV12-4 | NA | TGTGCCAGCAGTCCGACAGGGAACACTGAAGCTTTCTTT | CASSPTGNTEAFF
NA | TRBJ1-2 | TRBV12-3/TRBV12-4 | NA | TGTGCCAGCAGCGAAACCACGGATGGCTACACCTTC | CASSETTDGYTF
NA | TRBJ1-4 | TRBV20-1 | NA | TGCAGTGCTAGTCGACTCGCAACTAATGAAAAACTGTTTTTT | CSASRLATNEKLFF
NA | TRBJ1-2 | TRBV24-1 | NA | TGTGCCACCAGGCAGCGTTATGGCTACACCTTC | CATRQRYGYTF
NA | TRBJ2-1 | TRBV7-9 | NA | TGTGCCAGCAGCTATCAAGCCGGGGCGGGAAAAGGTGAGCAGTTCTTC | CASSYQAGAGKGEQFF
NA | TRBJ2-7 | TRBV5-1 | NA | TGCGCCAGCAGCTTAGGCACAGCTACCTACGAGCAGTACTTC | CASSLGTATYEQYF
NA | TRBJ1-1 | TRBV12-3/TRBV12-4 | once | TGTGCCAGCAGAAGGACAGTTGAAGCTTTCTTT | CASRRTVEAFF
NA | TRBJ1-1 | TRBV2 | NA | TGTGTACCAGGGGCCGTGAACACTGAAGCTTTCTTT | CVPGAVNTEAFF
NA | TRBJ1-6 | TRBV19 | NA | TGTGCCAGTAGTATAGGCCTCACAGGGTCGGAATCACCCCTCCACTTT | CASSIGLTGSESPLHF
TRBD1 | TRBJ1-1 | TRBV5-6 | NA | TGTGCCAGCAGCCAACAGGGGGTGGGGACTGAAGCTTTCTTT | CASSQQGVGTEAFF
TRBD1 | TRBJ1-2 | TRBV5-6 | NA | TGTGCCAGCAGCAGGACTGGACAGGAGACAGGCTATGGCTACACCTTC | CASSRTGQETGYGYTF
NA | TRBJ1-2 | TRBV19 | NA | TGTGCCAGTAGTATTTCGCGGGATCGGCAGGGAGGCGGCTACACCTTC | CASSISRDRQGGGYTF
TRBD1 | TRBJ2-7 | TRBV6-2/TRBV6-3 | NA | TGTGCCAGCAGTCAAACGACAGGGGGAGGCTACGAGCAGTACTTC | CASSQTTGGGYEQYF
TRBD1 | TRBJ2-7 | TRBV12-3/TRBV12-4 | NA | TGTGCCAGCAGTCACGGACAGGGGTACGAGCAGTACTTC | CASSHGQGYEQYF
NA | TRBJ1-5 | TRBV12-5 | NA | TGTGCTAGTGGCGGGACATTTAGCAATCAGCCCCAGCATTTT | CASGGTFSNQPQHF
NA | TRBJ2-2 | TRBV6-5 | NA | TGTGCCAGCAGTTACACCGGGGGGAACACCGGGGAGCTGTTTTTT | CASSYTGGNTGELFF
TRBD1 | TRBJ1-5 | TRBV10-1 | NA | TGCGCCAGCAGCTACTACAGGGGGGAGGGTCAGCCCCAGCATTTT | CASSYYRGEGQPQHF